This TCR beta chain was sequenced for a study of blood T cell repertoires in COVID-19. The data were produced by immunoSEQ multiplex PCR, yet TCRdb's version contains in-frame clones alone and is incomplete. The sample gives over 150,000 clones, around nine tenths of which show up once; roughly 0.9% is in the top ten. The CDR3 spans 12 residues. V gave up 7 bases and J gave up 0 bases, with 10 bases separating them. Germline lookup yields CDR1 SQVTM and CDR2 ANQGSEA. The V call is TRBV29-1, the J call TRBJ2-7; D might be TRBD2 (5 bases). The sequenced sample consisted of peripheral blood. The origin of this receptor is a woman aged 18-29 years who had recovered from COVID-19. CDR3 bases: TGCAGCGCTGCGGGTGGCTCCTACGAGCAGTACTTC. This encodes CSAAGGSYEQYF.